The 29 T cell receptor beta chains below were found in one sample sequenced in a study of CD8 T cells in ankylosing spondylitis. TCRdb re-derived calls from the 5' RACE reads in MiXCR, one entry per CDR3 protein. The table lists 350,000 or so distinct CDR3 sequences, about 14% of them singletons. What was sequenced was blood, either unsorted or a sorted T cell fraction (not recorded which). All receptors derive from a male donor with ankylosing spondylitis or in good health (not recorded which).

J is TRBJ1-2 and V is TRBV7-2, with unresolved D. Trimming left V 5 bases short and J 1 base short, with 17 bases between. Germline assignment: CDR1 SGHTA and CDR2 FQGNSA. This CDR3 has 16 amino acids. CDR3 protein: CASSLSGSLYNYGYTF. The CDR3 nucleotides read TGTGCCAGCAGCCTCTCGGGCAGCCTCTATAACTATGGCTACACCTTC. The variable domain in full, with the rest retrieved from reference TRBV7-2 and TRBJ1-2, is GAGVSQSPSNKVTEKGKDVELRCDPISGHTALYWYRQSLGQGLEFLIYFQGNSAPDKSGLPSDRFSAERTGGSVSTLTIQRTQQEDSAVYLCASSLSGSLYNYGYTFGSGTRLTVV.

A few counts support this clonotype. The chain links TRBV7-2 to TRBJ2-3, with 8 bases that match TRBD2. This CDR3 contains 17 residues. Germline V gives CDR1 SGHTA, CDR2 FQGNSA. The V segment lost 4 bases and the J segment 4 bases; nucleotides outside the gene matches: 13. Here the CDR3 reads CASSSWRSGSRADTQYF. As DNA, the CDR3 is TGTGCCAGCAGCTCCTGGAGGAGCGGGAGTAGGGCAGATACGCAGTATTTT.

The table lists this clonotype with a few counts. The chain combines TRBV12-3 or TRBV12-4 with TRBJ1-1; D ambiguous. Between the trimmed V and J ends, which lost 3 bases and 5 bases, there was a span of 7 bases. CDR3 length: 12 amino acids. The CDR3 spells CASSFWSTEAFF. CDR3 bases: TGTGCCAGCAGTTTCTGGAGTACTGAAGCTTTCTTT.

V and J are TRBV5-1 and TRBJ2-3; 7 bases are shared with TRBD2. V lost 7 bases and J lost 6; bases outside the gene matches: 14. Germline V CDR1 and CDR2: SGHRS, YFSETQ. The CDR3 consists of 15 residues. This CDR3 reads CASSFGAGKRDTQYF. For the CDR3, the DNA is TGCGCCAGCTCCTTCGGAGCGGGGAAAAGGGATACGCAGTATTTT.

The table lists this clonotype with a few counts. This CDR3 is CATSDYRVDTQYF. The CDR3 nucleotides are TGTGCCACCAGTGACTACAGGGTCGATACGCAGTATTTT. This rearrangement joins TRBV24-1 to TRBJ2-3; a weak D match, TRBD1 (6 bases). The CDR3 extends over 13 amino acids. V shed 4 bases and J shed 6 bases, with 10 bases lying between them. Germline CDR1 is KGHDR and CDR2 is SFDVKD.

The rearrangement joins TRBV5-6 to TRBJ1-5, with D uncertain. Trimming shortened V by 4 bases and J by 5 bases, and 10 bases separated the two germline ends. The CDR3 runs to 13 residues. Germline CDR1 reads SGHDT; CDR2 reads YYEEEE. CDR3 in amino acids: CASSLLDDQPQHF. The CDR3 coding sequence is TGTGCCAGCAGCCTCTTAGACGATCAGCCCCAGCATTTT.

This clonotype occurred a few times. The chain combines TRBV24-1 with TRBJ2-1; no clear D. Trimming pared 1 base from V and 9 bases from J, leaving 9 bases between. The germline V gene encodes CDR1 KGHDR and CDR2 SFDVKD. The length of the CDR3 is 13 residues. DNA for the CDR3: TGTGCCACCAGTGATTTCCAGGACGGTGAGCAGTTCTTC. This translates into CATSDFQDGEQFF.

This chain joins TRBV5-1 and TRBJ2-3, with 7 positions matching TRBD1. Germline V gene data show CDR1 as SGHRS and CDR2 as YFSETQ. The CDR3 covers 16 residues. V lost 2 bases and J lost 0; bases outside the gene matches: 6. For the CDR3, the DNA is TGCGCCAGCAGCTTACCCGGACAGGCGAGCACAGATACGCAGTATTTT. It is translated as CASSLPGQASTDTQYF.

The rearrangement links TRBV20-1 to TRBJ2-1; 7 nucleotides align to TRBD1. This CDR3 region has 13 residues. Germline CDR1 reads DFQATT; CDR2 reads SNEGSKA (reference sequence). The V and J ends lost 3 bases and 4 bases, in that order; junction bases with no gene match: 3. The CDR3 DNA is TGCAGTGCTAGGGGACAGATGTACAATGAGCAGTTCTTC. Protein sequence: CSARGQMYNEQFF.

Here the CDR3 DNA reads TGCGCCAGCAGCGCGGATCGGCTCGGGGGGGCTTTCTTT. It codes for CASSADRLGGAFF. V usage is TRBV5-1 and J usage is TRBJ1-1, with D possibly TRBD1 on 5 matching bases. There are 13 residues in the CDR3. Germline V gives CDR1 SGHRS, CDR2 YFSETQ. V dropped 4 bases and J dropped 11 bases, with 18 bases sitting between them. Based on the CDR3 plus reference TRBV5-1 and TRBJ1-1, the full variable domain is KAGVTQTPRYLIKTRGQQVTLSCSPISGHRSVSWYQQTPGQGLQFLFEYFSETQRNKGNFPGRFSGRQFSNSRSEMNVSTLELGDSALYLCASSADRLGGAFFGQGTRLTVV.

As regards this clonotype: This clone may be a read error of a much larger clone one base away. The chain combines TRBV11-1 with TRBJ2-2, with unresolved D. V was clipped by 5 bases and J by 4 bases, with 14 bases between them. The CDR3 consists of 15 residues. The germline V gene encodes CDR1 SGHAT and CDR2 FQDESV (reference sequence). The CDR3 DNA follows: TGTGCCAGCAGCCTTGATAGGGTGGGCACCGGGGAGCTGTTTTTT. Protein: CASSLDRVGTGELFF.

This clonotype has just a few counts. The chain joins TRBV5-1 to TRBJ2-1, with D possibly TRBD2 on 5 matching bases. The CDR3 has 15 amino acids. Germline CDR1 SGHRS, CDR2 YFSETQ. V was cut by 0 bases and J by 4 bases, with 11 bases left in between. In DNA, the CDR3 is TGCGCCAGCAGCTTGGTATTAGCGACTTACAATGAGCAGTTCTTC. Its translation: CASSLVLATYNEQFF.

The V gene is TRBV6-1, the J gene TRBJ1-4; 8 bases map to TRBD1. The germline V gene has CDR1 MNHNS and CDR2 SASEGT. The CDR3 length is 15 residues. Losses at the gene ends were 10 bases for V and 3 bases for J; bases not matched to a gene: 10. As DNA, the CDR3 is TGTGCCACCACGGACAGGGAGTTTCCTAATGAAAAACTGTTTTTT. Protein sequence: CATTDREFPNEKLFF.

This clonotype has just a few counts. The chain couples TRBV20-1 to TRBJ2-7; D is uncertain. This CDR3 region has 16 residues. The V gene lost 6 bases and the J gene lost 2 bases, with 23 bases spanning the gap. Per germline, CDR1 DFQATT and CDR2 SNEGSKA (reference sequence). Here the CDR3 DNA reads TGCAGTGCCCATCCTCCCTGGCCCCATGATACCTACGAGCAGTACTTC. This translates into CSAHPPWPHDTYEQYF.

The chain employs TRBV7-9 and TRBJ2-2; either TRBD1 or TRBD2 may fit D (6 bases each). This CDR3 has 14 residues. V was trimmed by 8 bases and J by 3 bases, leaving 13 bases between them. Germline loops: CDR1 SEHNR, CDR2 FQNEAQ (reference sequence). CDR3 coding DNA: TGTGCCAGCCTCCACAGGGAGGACACCGGGGAGCTGTTTTTT. This gives the protein CASLHREDTGELFF.

The rearrangement joins TRBV7-2 to TRBJ2-3; D ambiguous. The CDR3 extends over 15 amino acids. CDR1 SGHTA and CDR2 FQGNSA come from the germline V gene. V lost 5 bases and J 2 bases, leaving 14 bases between the germline ends. The CDR3 region has the DNA TGTGCCAGCAGCCCCTGGTCACTAAACACAGATACGCAGTATTTT. Translation gives CASSPWSLNTDTQYF.

The chain carries TRBV12-3 or TRBV12-4 and TRBJ2-1, with D perhaps TRBD1 (6 bases). This CDR3 region has 17 residues. The V end lost 6 bases, the J end lost 0 bases, and 18 bases lay between the germline ends. CDR3 coding DNA: TGTGCCAGCAGCCCCTCCCGTCAGGGGCCCTCCTACAATGAGCAGTTCTTC. Its protein product is CASSPSRQGPSYNEQFF.

This clonotype has a single count. The J gene is TRBJ1-2, the V gene TRBV12-3 or TRBV12-4; a weak D match, TRBD1 (5 bases). CDR3 length: 17 amino acids. Trimming pared 2 bases from V and 0 bases from J, leaving 16 bases between. In DNA, the CDR3 is TGTGCCAGCAGTTTATTCAGCGGTCTGGGGGCTAACTATGGCTACACCTTC. Its protein product is CASSLFSGLGANYGYTF.

The CDR3 nucleotides are TGCGCCAGCAGCCCCGGGGGAGCGCGCAATGAGCAGTTCTTC. This sequence encodes CASSPGGARNEQFF. This chain uses TRBV5-1 with TRBJ2-1; TRBD2 might be the D (6 bases). Trimming took off 4 bases at V and 6 bases at J, with 14 bases between the two ends. The CDR3 consists of 14 residues. Germline values: CDR1 SGHRS, CDR2 YFSETQ.

The J gene is TRBJ2-7, the V gene TRBV6-5, with D unclear. The germline V gene has CDR1 MNHEY and CDR2 SVGAGI. This CDR3 has 17 amino acids. Trimming left V 0 bases short and J 0 bases short, with 15 bases between. The CDR3 region is CASSYSTSSRYSYEQYF. In DNA form, the CDR3 reads TGTGCCAGCAGTTACTCGACCTCATCTAGATACTCCTACGAGCAGTACTTC.

J is TRBJ1-6 and V is TRBV3-1; possible D gene TRBD1, 6 bases. The V and J ends lost 5 bases and 5 bases respectively, with 13 bases between them. The CDR3 spans 15 residues. Germline values: CDR1 LGHDT, CDR2 YNNKEL (reference sequence). The CDR3 spells CASSYGTSHNSPLHF. The CDR3 DNA follows: TGTGCCAGCAGCTACGGGACATCTCATAATTCACCCCTCCACTTT. The full variable domain, its missing parts supplied by reference TRBV3-1 and TRBJ1-6, is DTAVSQTPKYLVTQMGNDKSIKCEQNLGHDTMYWYKQDSKKFLKIMFSYNNKELIINETVPNRFSPKSPDKAHLNLHINSLELGDSAVYFCASSYGTSHNSPLHFGNGTRLTVT.

J is TRBJ2-1 and V is TRBV6-5; D not certain. The CDR3 covers 17 residues. Germline loops: CDR1 MNHEY, CDR2 SVGAGI. Trimming removed 0 bases at V and 7 bases at J, with 19 bases between. CDR3 region: CASSYSRLPLDGNEQFF. CDR3 in DNA: TGTGCCAGCAGTTACTCGCGGCTCCCTCTAGATGGGAATGAGCAGTTCTTC.

This clonotype occurred a few times. The CDR3 sequence is CSARPNGQPNYGYTF. The CDR3 DNA is TGCAGTGCTAGGCCGAACGGACAGCCTAACTATGGCTACACCTTC. The chain recombines TRBV20-1 with TRBJ1-2; a possible D gene is TRBD1 (6 bases). Looked up from germline, CDR1 is DFQATT and CDR2 is SNEGSKA (reference sequence). This CDR3 has 15 amino acids. The V end lost 3 bases, the J end lost 0 bases, and 14 bases lay between the germline ends.

This clonotype occurred a few times. The J gene is TRBJ2-7, the V gene TRBV29-1; maybe TRBD1 (5 bases). The CDR3 consists of 15 residues. Trimming pared 1 base from V and 6 bases from J, leaving 19 bases between. Germline V gene sequence: CDR1 SQVTM, CDR2 ANQGSEA. As DNA, the CDR3 is TGCAGCGTTGAAGGAGGTAGGCAGGGATGGTCCGAGCAGTACTTC. Encoded protein: CSVEGGRQGWSEQYF.

The chain employs TRBV10-2 and TRBJ2-1; TRBD2 aligns across 8 bases. The J segment lost 4 bases and the V segment lost 2 bases, leaving 7 bases of the junction unmatched. Germline CDR1 WSHSY, CDR2 SAAADI. The CDR3 extends over 16 amino acids. In nucleotides, the CDR3 is TGCGCCAGCAGTGAGCCTAGCGGGTTATATTACAATGAGCAGTTCTTC. The encoded protein is CASSEPSGLYYNEQFF.

In this sample, this clonotype turned up a few times. The J gene is TRBJ2-7, the V gene TRBV6-1, with TRBD2 matching over 7 bases. This CDR3 region has 15 residues. Trimming took 7 bases from V and 0 from J; bases not matched to a gene: 9. Germline V gene lookup returns CDR1 MNHNS and CDR2 SASEGT. The CDR3 loop reads CASTRVGGSSYEQYF. The DNA of the CDR3 is TGTGCCAGCACTAGGGTGGGCGGGAGCTCCTACGAGCAGTACTTC.

The gene calls are TRBV7-6 and TRBJ2-6; tentative D call: TRBD1 (5 bases). Germline CDR1 and CDR2: SGHVS and FNYEAQ. The CDR3 is 16 amino acids. V shed 10 bases and J shed 0 bases, with 16 bases lying between them. This chain's CDR3 is CATQSQGFSGANVLTF. The CDR3 DNA reads TGTGCCACCCAGAGTCAGGGCTTCTCTGGGGCCAACGTCCTGACTTTC.

V usage is TRBV20-1 and J usage is TRBJ2-5; TRBD2 matches at 10 bases. This CDR3 is 15 amino acids long. V gave up 5 bases and J gave up 2 bases; unmatched junction bases: 8. CDR1 and CDR2 from the germline V gene are DFQATT and SNEGSKA (reference sequence). CDR3 in DNA: TGCAGTGCTTTTCGAGCGGGGGGGTTACAAGAGACCCAGTACTTC. Its protein product is CSAFRAGGLQETQYF.

This chain uses TRBV6-6 with TRBJ2-7, with 8 bases that match TRBD2. V was pared by 8 bases and J by 4 bases, with 7 bases of the junction left unmatched. Looked up from germline, CDR1 is MNHNY and CDR2 is SVGAGI (reference sequence). This CDR3 has 13 amino acids. As DNA, the CDR3 is TGTGCCAGCTCCCCAGCGGGAGCTTACGAGCAGTACTTC. It is translated as CASSPAGAYEQYF.